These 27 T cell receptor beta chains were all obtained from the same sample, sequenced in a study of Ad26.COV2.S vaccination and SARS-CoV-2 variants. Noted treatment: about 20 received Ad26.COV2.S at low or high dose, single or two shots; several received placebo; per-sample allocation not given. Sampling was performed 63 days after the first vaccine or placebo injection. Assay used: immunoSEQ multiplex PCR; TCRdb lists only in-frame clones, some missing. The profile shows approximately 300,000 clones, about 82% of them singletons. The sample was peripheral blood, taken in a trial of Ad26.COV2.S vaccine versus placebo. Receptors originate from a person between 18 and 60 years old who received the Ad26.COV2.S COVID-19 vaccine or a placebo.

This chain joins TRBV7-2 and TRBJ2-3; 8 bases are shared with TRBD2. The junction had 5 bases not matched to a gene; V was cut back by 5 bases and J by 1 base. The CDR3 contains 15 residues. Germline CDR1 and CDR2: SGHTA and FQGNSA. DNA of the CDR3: TGTGCCAGCAGCCCTCGGGGGGGTCGCACAGATACGCAGTATTTT. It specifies CASSPRGGRTDTQYF.

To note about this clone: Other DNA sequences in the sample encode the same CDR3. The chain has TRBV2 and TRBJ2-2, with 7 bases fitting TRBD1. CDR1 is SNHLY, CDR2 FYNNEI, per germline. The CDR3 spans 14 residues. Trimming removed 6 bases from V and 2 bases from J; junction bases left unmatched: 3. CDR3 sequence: CASRGQRNTGELFF. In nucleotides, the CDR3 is TGTGCCAGCAGGGGACAGCGAAACACCGGGGAGCTGTTTTTT. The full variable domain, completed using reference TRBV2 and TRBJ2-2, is EPEVTQTPSHQVTQMGQEVILRCVPISNHLYFYWYRQILGQKVEFLVSFYNNEISEKSEIFDDQFSVERPDGSNFTLKIRSTKLEDSAMYFCASRGQRNTGELFFGEGSRLTVL.

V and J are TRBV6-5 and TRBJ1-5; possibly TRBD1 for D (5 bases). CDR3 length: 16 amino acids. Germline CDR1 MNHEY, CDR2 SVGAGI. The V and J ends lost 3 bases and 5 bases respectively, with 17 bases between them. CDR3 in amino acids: CASSYFSREGDQPQHF. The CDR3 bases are TGTGCCAGCAGTTATTTTAGCAGGGAAGGAGATCAGCCCCAGCATTTT.

CDR3 sequence (DNA): TGTGCCAGCAGCCAATCTTCCACCTGGAACACTGAAGCTTTCTTT. This translates into CASSQSSTWNTEAFF. The chain recombines TRBV16 with TRBJ1-1; D not resolved. The CDR3 runs to 15 residues. Germline values: CDR1 KGHSY, CDR2 FQNENV. Trimming shortened V by 0 bases and J by 1 base, and 9 bases separated the two germline ends.

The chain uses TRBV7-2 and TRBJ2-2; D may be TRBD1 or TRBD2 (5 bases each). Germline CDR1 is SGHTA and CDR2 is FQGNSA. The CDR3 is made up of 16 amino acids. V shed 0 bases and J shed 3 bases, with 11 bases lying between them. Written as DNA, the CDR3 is TGTGCCAGCAGCTTAGCCGGGACGGGGTACACCGGGGAGCTGTTTTTT. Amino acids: CASSLAGTGYTGELFF.

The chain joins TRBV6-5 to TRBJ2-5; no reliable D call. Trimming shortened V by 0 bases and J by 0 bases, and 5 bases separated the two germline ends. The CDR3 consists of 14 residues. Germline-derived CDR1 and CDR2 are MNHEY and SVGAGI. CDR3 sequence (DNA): TGTGCCAGCAGTTACTCAGCCTACCAAGAGACCCAGTACTTC. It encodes CASSYSAYQETQYF.

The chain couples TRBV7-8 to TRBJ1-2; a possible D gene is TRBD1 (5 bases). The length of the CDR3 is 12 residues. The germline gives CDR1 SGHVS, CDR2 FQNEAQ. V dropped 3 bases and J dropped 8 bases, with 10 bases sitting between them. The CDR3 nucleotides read TGTGCCAGCAGCTTGGCAGGGAGCGGCTACACCTTC. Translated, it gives CASSLAGSGYTF. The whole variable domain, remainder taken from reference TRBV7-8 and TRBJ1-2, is GAGVSQSPRYKVAKRGQDVALRCDPISGHVSLFWYQQALGQGPEFLTYFQNEAQLDKSGLPSDRFFAERPEGSVSTLKIQRTQQEDSAVYLCASSLAGSGYTFGSGTRLTVV.

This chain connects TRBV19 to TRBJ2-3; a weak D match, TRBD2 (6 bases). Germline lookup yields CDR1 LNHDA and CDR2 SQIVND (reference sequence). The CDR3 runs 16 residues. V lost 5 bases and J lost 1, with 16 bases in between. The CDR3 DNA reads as TGTGCCAGTAGTCCCGATGGCACGGGAGGCACAGATACGCAGTATTTT. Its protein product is CASSPDGTGGTDTQYF. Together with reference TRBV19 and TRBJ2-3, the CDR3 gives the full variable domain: DGGITQSPKYLFRKEGQNVTLSCEQNLNHDAMYWYRQDPGQGLRLIYYSQIVNDFQKGDIAEGYSVSREKKESFPLTVTSAQKNPTAFYLCASSPDGTGGTDTQYFGPGTRLTVL.

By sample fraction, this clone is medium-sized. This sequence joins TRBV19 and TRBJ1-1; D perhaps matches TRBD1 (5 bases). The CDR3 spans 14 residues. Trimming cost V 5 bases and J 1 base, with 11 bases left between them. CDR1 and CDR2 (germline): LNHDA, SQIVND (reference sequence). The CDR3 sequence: CASSWQGENTEAFF. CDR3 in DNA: TGTGCCAGTAGTTGGCAGGGAGAGAACACTGAAGCTTTCTTT.

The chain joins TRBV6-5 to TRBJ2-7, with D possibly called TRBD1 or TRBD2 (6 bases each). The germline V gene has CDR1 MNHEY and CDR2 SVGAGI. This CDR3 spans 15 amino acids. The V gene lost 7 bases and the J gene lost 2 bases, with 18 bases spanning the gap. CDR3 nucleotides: TGTGCCAGCACCGAAAGTAGGGGGGCTACCTACGAGCAGTACTTC. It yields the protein CASTESRGATYEQYF.

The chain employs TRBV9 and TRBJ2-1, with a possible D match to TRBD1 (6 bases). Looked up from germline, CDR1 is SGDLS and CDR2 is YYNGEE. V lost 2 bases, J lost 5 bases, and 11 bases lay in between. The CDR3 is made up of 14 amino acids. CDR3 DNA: TGTGCCAGCAGCGTTCCGGGACACCACAATGAGCAGTTCTTC. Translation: CASSVPGHHNEQFF.

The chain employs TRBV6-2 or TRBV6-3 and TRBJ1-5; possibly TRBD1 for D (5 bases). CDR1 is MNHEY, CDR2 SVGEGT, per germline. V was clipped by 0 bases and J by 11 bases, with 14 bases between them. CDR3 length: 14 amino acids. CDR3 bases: TGTGCCAGCAGTTACTCGGGCTCTGTCAGGGCCCAGCATTTT. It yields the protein CASSYSGSVRAQHF.

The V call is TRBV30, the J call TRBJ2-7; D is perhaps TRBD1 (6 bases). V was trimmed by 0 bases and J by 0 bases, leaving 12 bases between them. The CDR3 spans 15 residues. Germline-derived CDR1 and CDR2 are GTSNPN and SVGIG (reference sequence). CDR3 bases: TGTGCCTGGAGTGTTTTTTCACAGGGCTCCTACGAGCAGTACTTC. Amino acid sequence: CAWSVFSQGSYEQYF.

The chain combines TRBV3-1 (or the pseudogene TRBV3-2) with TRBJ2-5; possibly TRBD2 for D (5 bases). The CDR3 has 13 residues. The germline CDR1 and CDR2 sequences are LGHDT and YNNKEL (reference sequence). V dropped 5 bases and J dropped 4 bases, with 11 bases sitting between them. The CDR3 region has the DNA TGTGCCAGCAGCGTGATTGCGGGAGAGACCCAGTACTTC. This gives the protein CASSVIAGETQYF.

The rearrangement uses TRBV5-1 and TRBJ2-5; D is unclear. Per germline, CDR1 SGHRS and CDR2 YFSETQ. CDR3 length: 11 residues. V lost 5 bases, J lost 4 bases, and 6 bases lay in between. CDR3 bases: TGCGCCAGCAGTGACTTAGAGACCCAGTACTTC. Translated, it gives CASSDLETQYF.

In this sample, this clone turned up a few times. CDR3 nucleotide sequence: TGTGCCACCAGTGACCCCCAGGTTAACTCGGGCTACACCTTC. It yields the protein CATSDPQVNSGYTF. The chain is built from TRBV24-1 and TRBJ1-2, with D hard to call. The CDR3 is 14 residues long. Germline V CDR1 and CDR2: KGHDR, SFDVKD. The V end was cut by 4 bases, the J end by 8 bases, with 16 bases between.

The CDR3 reads CSASRRGEGYTF. CDR3 DNA sequence: TGCAGTGCTAGTCGTAGGGGGGAAGGCTACACCTTC. This chain uses TRBV20-1 with TRBJ1-2, with a tentative D call TRBD1 (6 bases). This CDR3 is built from 12 residues. Looked up from germline, CDR1 is DFQATT and CDR2 is SNEGSKA (reference sequence). The V end lost 3 bases, the J end lost 8 bases, and 13 bases lay between the germline ends.

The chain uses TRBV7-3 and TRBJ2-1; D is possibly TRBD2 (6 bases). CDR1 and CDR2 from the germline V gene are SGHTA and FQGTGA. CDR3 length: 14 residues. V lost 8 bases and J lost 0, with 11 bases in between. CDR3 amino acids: CASQEGSSYNEQFF. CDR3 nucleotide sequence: TGTGCCAGCCAGGAGGGGAGCTCCTACAATGAGCAGTTCTTC.

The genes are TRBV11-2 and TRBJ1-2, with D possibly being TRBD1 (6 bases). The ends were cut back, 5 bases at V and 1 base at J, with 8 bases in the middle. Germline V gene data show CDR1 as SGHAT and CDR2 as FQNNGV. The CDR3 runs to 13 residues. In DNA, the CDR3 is TGTGCCAGCAGCGAAGGGGGTAACTATGGCTACACCTTC. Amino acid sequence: CASSEGGNYGYTF.

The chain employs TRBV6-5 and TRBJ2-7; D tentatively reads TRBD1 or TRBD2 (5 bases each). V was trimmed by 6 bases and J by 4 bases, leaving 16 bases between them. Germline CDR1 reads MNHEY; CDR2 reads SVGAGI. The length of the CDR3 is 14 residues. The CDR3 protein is CASSFSRDLYEQYF. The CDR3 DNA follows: TGTGCCAGCAGCTTCAGCCGGGACCTTTACGAGCAGTACTTC.

The CDR3 DNA reads TGTGCCAGCAGTGATTACGGTGTGAGAAAGAACACCGGGGAGCTGTTTTTT. This codes for CASSDYGVRKNTGELFF. V is TRBV2 and J is TRBJ2-2, with D hard to call. This CDR3 region has 17 residues. V dropped 3 bases and J dropped 1 base, with 15 bases sitting between them. Germline V lookup: CDR1 SNHLY, CDR2 FYNNEI.

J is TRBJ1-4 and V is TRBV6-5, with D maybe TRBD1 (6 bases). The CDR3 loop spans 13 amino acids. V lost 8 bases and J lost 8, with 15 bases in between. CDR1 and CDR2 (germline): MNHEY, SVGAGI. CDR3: CASGGGAKEKLFF. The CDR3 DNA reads TGTGCCAGCGGCGGGGGGGCAAAAGAAAAACTGTTTTTT.

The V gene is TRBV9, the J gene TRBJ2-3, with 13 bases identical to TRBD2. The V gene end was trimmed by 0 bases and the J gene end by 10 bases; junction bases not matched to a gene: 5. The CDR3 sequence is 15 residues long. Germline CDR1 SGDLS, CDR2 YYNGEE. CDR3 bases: TGTGCCAGCAGCGTAGGGGGACTAGCGGGGAGCGCGCAGTATTTT. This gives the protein CASSVGGLAGSAQYF.

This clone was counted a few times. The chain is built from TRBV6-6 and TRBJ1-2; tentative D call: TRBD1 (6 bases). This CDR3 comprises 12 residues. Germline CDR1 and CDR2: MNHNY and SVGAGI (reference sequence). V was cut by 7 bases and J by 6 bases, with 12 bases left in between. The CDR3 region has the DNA TGTGCCAGCAAGGACAGAAGCCATGGCTACACCTTC. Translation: CASKDRSHGYTF.

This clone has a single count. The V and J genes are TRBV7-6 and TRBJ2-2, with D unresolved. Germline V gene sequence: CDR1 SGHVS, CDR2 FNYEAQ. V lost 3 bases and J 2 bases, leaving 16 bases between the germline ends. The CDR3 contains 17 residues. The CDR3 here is CASSFRSLLKNTGELFF. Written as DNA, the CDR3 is TGTGCCAGCAGCTTCCGGTCCTTACTAAAAAACACCGGGGAGCTGTTTTTT.

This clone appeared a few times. DNA for the CDR3: TGTGCCAGCTCACCAACGCCGGACGAGCAGTACTTC. It is translated as CASSPTPDEQYF. The chain links TRBV18 to TRBJ2-7, with D unclear. The CDR3 totals 12 residues. The V and J ends lost 2 bases and 5 bases respectively, with 7 bases between them. CDR1 is KGHSH and CDR2 is LQKENI in the germline V gene.

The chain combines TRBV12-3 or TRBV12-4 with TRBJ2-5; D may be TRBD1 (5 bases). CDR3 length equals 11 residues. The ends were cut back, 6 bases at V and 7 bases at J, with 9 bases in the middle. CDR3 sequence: CASRGTGTQYF. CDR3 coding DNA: TGTGCCAGCAGAGGTACAGGGACCCAGTACTTC.